This T cell receptor beta chain originates from a study of T cell changes during pregnancy in multiple sclerosis. The V end lost 4 bases, the J end lost 5 bases, and 12 bases lay between the germline ends. CDR1 is ENHRY and CDR2 is SYGVKD in the germline V gene. CDR3 length: 13 residues. The protocol was immunoSEQ multiplex PCR, while the TCRdb copy is restricted to in-frame clones and leaves out a portion. The profile shows tens of thousands of clones, roughly 93% of them singletons. The J gene is TRBJ2-7, the V gene TRBV10-3; tentative D call: TRBD1 (5 bases). The receptor was isolated from a female donor with multiple sclerosis, enrolled in a pregnancy study. The material sequenced was peripheral blood, taken in the second trimester of pregnancy. Written as DNA, the CDR3 is TGTGCCATCAGTGCGCTACAGGTTGACGAGCAGTACTTC. Its translation is CAISALQVDEQYF.